This TCR beta chain was captured in a study of beta chain features in type 1 diabetes. J gave up 2 bases and V 4 bases, and 6 bases lay outside the gene matches. Germline CDR1 and CDR2: SGHAT and FQNNGV. The CDR3 loop spans 15 amino acids. The whole isolated RNA underwent reverse transcription, so sequencing captured expressed TCRB transcripts. Some clones are missing from TCRdb's copy, which holds only in-frame ones; the method was immunoSEQ multiplex PCR. The sample holds about 140,000 clones, roughly 10% seen once. This clone was found a few times. This clonotype was sampled from a woman aged 40 to 50 in good health. Specimen: central memory CD4+ T cells from blood. The genes are TRBV11-2 and TRBJ1-2, with 8 bases identical to TRBD1. In DNA form, the CDR3 reads TGTGCCAGCAGCTCCGGGACAGGCGCCAACTATGGCTACACCTTC. It codes for CASSSGTGANYGYTF.